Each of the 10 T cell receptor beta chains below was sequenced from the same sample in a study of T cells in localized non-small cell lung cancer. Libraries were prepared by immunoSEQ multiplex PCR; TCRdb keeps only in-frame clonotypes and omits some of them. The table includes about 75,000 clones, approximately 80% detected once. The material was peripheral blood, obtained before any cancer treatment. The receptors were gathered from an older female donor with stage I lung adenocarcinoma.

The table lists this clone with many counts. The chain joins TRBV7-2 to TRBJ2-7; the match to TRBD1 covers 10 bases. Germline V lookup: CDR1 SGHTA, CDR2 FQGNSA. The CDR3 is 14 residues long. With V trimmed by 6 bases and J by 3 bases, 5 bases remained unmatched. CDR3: CASRKTGGGYEQYF. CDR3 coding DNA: TGTGCCAGCAGAAAGACAGGGGGCGGCTACGAGCAGTACTTC.

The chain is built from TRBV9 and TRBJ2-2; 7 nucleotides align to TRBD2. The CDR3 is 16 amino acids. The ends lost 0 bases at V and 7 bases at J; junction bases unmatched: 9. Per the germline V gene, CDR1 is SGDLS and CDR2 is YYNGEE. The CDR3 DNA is TGTGCCAGCAGCGTAGCTCCCAGCGGGGTAATCGGGGAGCTGTTTTTT. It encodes CASSVAPSGVIGELFF.

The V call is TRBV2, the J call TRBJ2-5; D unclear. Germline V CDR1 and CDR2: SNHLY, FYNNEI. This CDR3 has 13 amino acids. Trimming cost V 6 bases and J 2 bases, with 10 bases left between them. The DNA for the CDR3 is TGTGCCAGCAGCGAAAACATTCAAGAGACCCAGTACTTC. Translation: CASSENIQETQYF.

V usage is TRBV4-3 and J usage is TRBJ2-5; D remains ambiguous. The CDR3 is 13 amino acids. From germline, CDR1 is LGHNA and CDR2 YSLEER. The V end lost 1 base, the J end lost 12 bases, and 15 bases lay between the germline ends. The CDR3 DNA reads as TGCGCCAGCAGCCAAGCCACGTCGGACCCGAAGTACTTC. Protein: CASSQATSDPKYF.

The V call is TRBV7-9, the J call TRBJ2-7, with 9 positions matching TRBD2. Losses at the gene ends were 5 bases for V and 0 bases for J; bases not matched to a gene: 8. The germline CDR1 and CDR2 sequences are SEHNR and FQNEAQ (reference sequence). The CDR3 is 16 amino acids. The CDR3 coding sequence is TGTGCCAGCAGCCCCCCTAAGCGGGGGGACTCCTACGAGCAGTACTTC. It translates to CASSPPKRGDSYEQYF.

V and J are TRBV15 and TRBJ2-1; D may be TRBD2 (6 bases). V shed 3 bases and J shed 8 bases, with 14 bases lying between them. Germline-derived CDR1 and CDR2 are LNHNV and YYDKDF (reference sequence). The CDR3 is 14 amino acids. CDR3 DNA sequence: TGTGCCACCAGCAGGGAGGGGACTCAGGATGAGCAGTTCTTC. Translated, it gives CATSREGTQDEQFF.

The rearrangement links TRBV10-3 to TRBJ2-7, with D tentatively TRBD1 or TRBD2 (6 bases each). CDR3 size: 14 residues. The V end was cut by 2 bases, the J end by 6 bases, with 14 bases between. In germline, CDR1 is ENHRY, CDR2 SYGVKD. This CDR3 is CAISEGGGRSEQYF. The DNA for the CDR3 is TGTGCCATCAGTGAGGGTGGGGGGCGAAGCGAGCAGTACTTC.

CDR3 in DNA: TGTGCCAGCGCCCGACGGGACAGCTCCTACAATGAGCAGTTCTTC. Its translation is CASARRDSSYNEQFF. The chain recombines TRBV5-5 with TRBJ2-1, with 7 bases matching TRBD1. This CDR3 spans 15 amino acids. Germline V CDR1 and CDR2: SGHKS, YYEKEE (reference sequence). V shed 7 bases, J shed 0 bases, and the junction held 7 bases outside the gene matches.

CDR3 nucleotides: TGTGCCAGCAGTGAGAAGGAGAGGTATCAGCCCCAGCATTTT. It codes for CASSEKERYQPQHF. The gene calls are TRBV2 and TRBJ1-5; D unresolved. The V end was cut by 3 bases, the J end by 5 bases, with 11 bases between. Germline values: CDR1 SNHLY, CDR2 FYNNEI. This CDR3 region has 14 residues.

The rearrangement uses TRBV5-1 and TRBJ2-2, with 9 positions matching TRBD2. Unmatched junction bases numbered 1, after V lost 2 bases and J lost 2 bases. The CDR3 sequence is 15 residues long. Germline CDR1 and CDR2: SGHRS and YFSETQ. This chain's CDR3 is CASSFSGGNTGELFF. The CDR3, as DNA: TGCGCCAGCAGCTTTAGCGGGGGAAACACCGGGGAGCTGTTTTTT.